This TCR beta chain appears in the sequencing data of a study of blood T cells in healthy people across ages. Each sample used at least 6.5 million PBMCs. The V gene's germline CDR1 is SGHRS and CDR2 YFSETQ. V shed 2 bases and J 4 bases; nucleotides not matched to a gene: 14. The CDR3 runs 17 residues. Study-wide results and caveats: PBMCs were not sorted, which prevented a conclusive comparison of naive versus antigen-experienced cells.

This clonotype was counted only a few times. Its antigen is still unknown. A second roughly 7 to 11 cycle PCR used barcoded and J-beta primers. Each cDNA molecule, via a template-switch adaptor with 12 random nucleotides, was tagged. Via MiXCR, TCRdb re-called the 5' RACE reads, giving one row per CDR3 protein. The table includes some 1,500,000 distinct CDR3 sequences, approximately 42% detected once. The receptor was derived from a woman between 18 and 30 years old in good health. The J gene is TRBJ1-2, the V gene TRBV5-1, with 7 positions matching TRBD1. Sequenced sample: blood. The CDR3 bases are TGCGCCAGCAGCTTCGGTCAGGGGGGAACTAACCCCTATGGCTACACCTTC. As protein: CASSFGQGGTNPYGYTF.